The 27 T cell receptor beta chains reported below all come from one sample, sequenced in a study of blood T cell repertoires in COVID-19. Assay: immunoSEQ multiplex PCR; the TCRdb copy retains only in-frame clones and omits some. Among about 170,000 clones listed, roughly 87% were seen once. Material: PBMCs or T cells enriched from blood (not recorded which). These receptors were taken from a woman between 45 and 65 years old who had recovered from COVID-19.

This sequence joins TRBV18 and TRBJ1-1; 9 nucleotides agree with TRBD1. Germline loops: CDR1 KGHSH, CDR2 LQKENI. The CDR3 loop spans 15 amino acids. Germline trimming cut 5 bases from V and 1 base from J; bases unmatched to any gene: 5. CDR3 in DNA: TGTGCCAGCTCATCCCTGGGACAGGGGAACACTGAAGCTTTCTTT. This encodes CASSSLGQGNTEAFF.

This chain connects TRBV19 to TRBJ1-4; D is unclear. The CDR3 extends over 15 amino acids. Trimming cost V 3 bases and J 1 base, with 9 bases left between them. The germline V gene encodes CDR1 LNHDA and CDR2 SQIVND (reference sequence). The CDR3 here is CASSIVRGTNEKLFF. The CDR3 DNA reads TGTGCCAGTAGTATTGTGCGGGGAACTAATGAAAAACTGTTTTTT.

The gene calls are TRBV5-4 and TRBJ1-2, with 7 bases matching TRBD1. Per the germline V gene, CDR1 is SGHNT and CDR2 is YYREEE (reference sequence). V was pared by 2 bases and J by 5 bases, with 9 bases of the junction left unmatched. The CDR3 length is 15 residues. CDR3 region: CASSFAGTVEYGYTF. CDR3 sequence (DNA): TGTGCCAGCAGCTTTGCCGGGACAGTCGAGTATGGCTACACCTTC.

The chain combines TRBV5-5 with TRBJ1-3; D is undetermined. V lost 1 base, J lost 3 bases, and 2 bases lay in between. This CDR3 has 12 residues. Per the germline V gene, CDR1 is SGHKS and CDR2 is YYEKEE (reference sequence). For the CDR3, the DNA is TGTGCCAGCAGCTTGCTTGGAAACACCATATATTTT. Amino acid sequence: CASSLLGNTIYF.

This clone appeared a single time. The chain carries TRBV7-2 and TRBJ2-1, with 15 positions matching TRBD2. The germline V gene encodes CDR1 SGHTA and CDR2 FQGNSA. V trimming: 3 bases; J trimming: 2 bases; junction bases outside the gene matches: 5. This CDR3 has 18 amino acids. DNA of the CDR3: TGTGCCAGCAGCTTTAGGACTAGCGGGAGGGGGACCTACAATGAGCAGTTCTTC. Translation gives CASSFRTSGRGTYNEQFF. The entire variable domain, with the rest obtained from reference TRBV7-2 and TRBJ2-1, is as follows: GAGVSQSPSNKVTEKGKDVELRCDPISGHTALYWYRQSLGQGLEFLIYFQGNSAPDKSGLPSDRFSAERTGGSVSTLTIQRTQQEDSAVYLCASSFRTSGRGTYNEQFFGPGTRLTVL.

This chain uses TRBV24-1 with TRBJ2-1; D might be TRBD2 (5 bases). The V gene's germline CDR1 is KGHDR and CDR2 SFDVKD. Between the trimmed V and J ends, which lost 6 bases and 7 bases, there was a span of 12 bases. The CDR3 loop spans 13 amino acids. The CDR3 spells CATSRGGLNEQFF. CDR3 DNA: TGTGCCACCAGTAGAGGCGGGTTGAATGAGCAGTTCTTC.

The chain has TRBV6-5 and TRBJ2-7; D remains ambiguous. The germline V gene encodes CDR1 MNHEY and CDR2 SVGAGI. The V end lost 0 bases, the J end lost 1 base, and 7 bases lay between the germline ends. The CDR3 has 14 residues. CDR3: CASSYSIVSYEQYF. The CDR3 region has the DNA TGTGCCAGCAGTTACTCCATAGTTTCCTACGAGCAGTACTTC.

This clone was seen a handful of times. The chain carries TRBV15 and TRBJ2-2; 10 nucleotides align to TRBD2. CDR1 and CDR2 from the germline V gene are LNHNV and YYDKDF (reference sequence). The CDR3 has 15 residues. The V and J ends lost 4 bases and 5 bases, in that order; junction bases with no gene match: 4. The CDR3 loop is CATSMGLASTGELFF. In nucleotides, the CDR3 is TGTGCCACCAGCATGGGACTAGCGAGTACCGGGGAGCTGTTTTTT.

The chain employs TRBV27 and TRBJ1-2; 7 bases align to TRBD1. The CDR3 contains 13 residues. The germline gives CDR1 MNHEY, CDR2 SMNVEV (reference sequence). V shed 7 bases and J 3 bases; nucleotides not matched to a gene: 5. The CDR3 sequence is CASKPGQHYGYTF. As DNA, the CDR3 is TGTGCCAGCAAGCCGGGACAGCACTATGGCTACACCTTC.

This chain joins TRBV27 and TRBJ1-1, with D possibly being TRBD1 (6 bases). V gave up 3 bases and J gave up 0 bases, with 11 bases separating them. The CDR3 has 15 amino acids. From germline, CDR1 is MNHEY and CDR2 SMNVEV (reference sequence). Here the CDR3 reads CASSLGHNMNTEAFF. The CDR3 coding sequence is TGTGCCAGCAGTTTGGGACATAACATGAACACTGAAGCTTTCTTT.

This rearrangement joins TRBV14 to TRBJ1-2; 9 positions match TRBD1. Trimming took 0 bases from V and 6 from J; bases not matched to a gene: 5. CDR1 and CDR2 from the germline V gene are SGHDN and FVKESK. This CDR3 contains 15 residues. CDR3: CASSQDLGQGDGYTF. The DNA for the CDR3 is TGTGCCAGCAGCCAAGATCTGGGACAGGGAGATGGCTACACCTTC.

The chain carries TRBV4-1 and TRBJ2-5, with TRBD1 matching 11 bases. This CDR3 has 16 amino acids. Trimming at V came to 4 bases and at J to 1 base, leaving 5 bases not matched to a gene. The germline CDR1 and CDR2 sequences are MGHRA and YSYEKL. This CDR3 is CASSRGQGAFQETQYF. The CDR3 DNA is TGCGCCAGCAGCCGCGGACAGGGGGCGTTCCAAGAGACCCAGTACTTC.

This clone was detected only once. CDR3 nucleotides: TGTGCCAGCAGTAAACCGGGACAGAGCTCCTACGAGCAGTACTTC. Its protein product is CASSKPGQSSYEQYF. The chain is built from TRBV27 and TRBJ2-7; 7 positions agree with TRBD1. Trimming took 5 bases from V and 0 from J; bases not matched to a gene: 7. Germline V lookup: CDR1 MNHEY, CDR2 SMNVEV (reference sequence). There are 15 residues in the CDR3.

There are a few counts of this clone. V and J are TRBV7-9 and TRBJ2-2; 13 nucleotides line up with TRBD2. V shed 11 bases, J shed 3 bases, and the junction held 6 bases outside the gene matches. The CDR3 sequence is 15 residues long. Germline CDR1 reads SEHNR; CDR2 reads FQNEAQ (reference sequence). Written as DNA, the CDR3 is TGTGCCGTCGGACTAGCGGGAGTCGACACCGGGGAGCTGTTTTTT. Translated, it gives CAVGLAGVDTGELFF.

The CDR3 reads CASSRTGGVETQYF. In DNA form, the CDR3 reads TGTGCCAGCAGCCGAACAGGGGGGGTAGAGACCCAGTACTTC. This chain connects TRBV3-1 (or the pseudogene TRBV3-2) to TRBJ2-5; possible D gene TRBD1, 8 bases. The V gene lost 4 bases and the J gene lost 4 bases, with 13 bases spanning the gap. Germline V CDR1 and CDR2: LGHDT, YNNKEL (reference sequence). The CDR3 totals 14 residues.

In DNA, the CDR3 is TGTGCCAGCGGGTGGCGGGGCCTAAATCAGCCCCAGCATTTT. This gives the protein CASGWRGLNQPQHF. The gene calls are TRBV28 and TRBJ1-5; the D gene is possibly TRBD1 (5 bases). The CDR3 runs 14 residues. V was cut by 8 bases and J by 4 bases, with 15 bases left in between. Germline lookup yields CDR1 MDHEN and CDR2 SYDVKM.

V gene TRBV24-1 combines with J gene TRBJ2-1; a weak D match, TRBD1 (5 bases). Trimming removed 7 bases from V and 3 bases from J, with 9 bases in between. The germline CDR1 and CDR2 sequences are KGHDR and SFDVKD. This CDR3 comprises 13 residues. In DNA, the CDR3 is TGTGCCACCAGGTCAGGGCTCTACAATGAGCAGTTCTTC. It yields the protein CATRSGLYNEQFF.

The chain links TRBV18 to TRBJ1-1; a possible D gene is TRBD1 (6 bases). The CDR3 runs to 12 residues. The germline V gene encodes CDR1 KGHSH and CDR2 LQKENI. The V end lost 3 bases, the J end lost 6 bases, and 8 bases lay between the germline ends. CDR3: CASSPRTAEAFF. CDR3 in DNA: TGTGCCAGCTCACCCCGGACAGCTGAAGCTTTCTTT. Combining the CDR3 with reference TRBV18 and TRBJ1-1 gives the whole variable domain NAGVMQNPRHLVRRRGQEARLRCSPMKGHSHVYWYRQLPEEGLKFMVYLQKENIIDESGMPKERFSAEFPKEGPSILRIQQVVRGDSAAYFCASSPRTAEAFFGQGTRLTVV.

V is TRBV28 and J is TRBJ2-5; 7 bases align to TRBD1. Germline lookup yields CDR1 MDHEN and CDR2 SYDVKM. CDR3 length: 15 residues. V lost 10 bases, J lost 5 bases, and 16 bases stayed unmatched. CDR3 loop: CATIRPKDRLETQYF. CDR3 bases: TGTGCCACAATACGACCCAAGGACAGGCTGGAGACCCAGTACTTC.

V and J are TRBV28 and TRBJ1-2; D is possibly TRBD1 (5 bases). Trimming left V 7 bases short and J 5 bases short, with 20 bases between. This CDR3 region has 15 residues. Germline V gene lookup returns CDR1 MDHEN and CDR2 SYDVKM. CDR3 protein: CASTLTDRRQYGYTF. For the CDR3, the DNA is TGTGCCAGCACCCTGACAGATAGGCGCCAGTATGGCTACACCTTC.

The chain is built from TRBV28 and TRBJ2-2; D is ambiguous. The germline gives CDR1 MDHEN, CDR2 SYDVKM. V was clipped by 7 bases and J by 6 bases, with 9 bases between them. This CDR3 has 12 amino acids. As DNA, the CDR3 is TGTGCCAGCAACCAGCGTCCCGGGGAGCTGTTTTTT. It specifies CASNQRPGELFF.

CDR3 sequence (DNA): TGTGCCAGCAGTTCCGGGACTAGCGGGAGGGCCTATGCGTACTTC. Its protein is CASSSGTSGRAYAYF. This chain uses TRBV6-6 with TRBJ2-7, with 16 bases aligning to TRBD2. This CDR3 is 15 amino acids long. V lost 4 bases, J lost 12 bases, and 9 bases stayed unmatched. CDR1 is MNHNY, CDR2 SVGAGI, per germline (reference sequence).

The J gene is TRBJ2-1, the V gene TRBV7-2; TRBD2 agrees at 9 bases. The CDR3 length is 18 residues. CDR1 is SGHTA, CDR2 FQGNSA, per germline. Trimming at V came to 0 bases and at J to 4 bases, leaving 10 bases not matched to a gene. DNA of the CDR3: TGTGCCAGCAGCTTAGCCCCTACGGCGGGAGGGCGGTACAATGAGCAGTTCTTC. Its protein product is CASSLAPTAGGRYNEQFF.

The V and J genes are TRBV5-5 and TRBJ1-3; 8 bases are shared with TRBD1. CDR1 is SGHKS, CDR2 YYEKEE, per germline (reference sequence). The CDR3 is 15 residues long. The V segment lost 3 bases and the J segment 4 bases; nucleotides outside the gene matches: 6. CDR3 coding DNA: TGTGCCAGCAGCTACCTGACAGGGGTCGGAAACACCATATATTTT. It yields the protein CASSYLTGVGNTIYF.

This chain links TRBV27 with TRBJ2-5, with D possibly matching TRBD1 (5 bases). V lost 11 bases, J lost 2 bases, and 12 bases lay in between. The germline V gene has CDR1 MNHEY and CDR2 SMNVEV (reference sequence). The CDR3 totals 12 residues. The CDR3 protein is CALKKGQETQYF. The DNA of the CDR3 is TGTGCCCTAAAGAAGGGGCAAGAGACCCAGTACTTC.

In DNA, the CDR3 is TGTGCCAGCAGCTGGGCGACAGGGGGGAAGAACACTGAAGCTTTCTTT. This encodes CASSWATGGKNTEAFF. V usage is TRBV11-3 and J usage is TRBJ1-1, with 9 nucleotides matching TRBD1. Germline values: CDR1 SGHNT, CDR2 YENEEA. V was clipped by 4 bases and J by 1 base; unmatched bases: 7. This CDR3 is built from 16 residues.

The V and J genes are TRBV11-2 and TRBJ1-1; possibly TRBD1 for D (5 bases). The V and J ends lost 5 bases and 0 bases respectively, with 13 bases between them. Germline lookup yields CDR1 SGHAT and CDR2 FQNNGV. CDR3 size: 15 residues. In nucleotides, the CDR3 is TGTGCCAGCAGCGGGGGGGACGGCATGAACACTGAAGCTTTCTTT. As protein: CASSGGDGMNTEAFF.